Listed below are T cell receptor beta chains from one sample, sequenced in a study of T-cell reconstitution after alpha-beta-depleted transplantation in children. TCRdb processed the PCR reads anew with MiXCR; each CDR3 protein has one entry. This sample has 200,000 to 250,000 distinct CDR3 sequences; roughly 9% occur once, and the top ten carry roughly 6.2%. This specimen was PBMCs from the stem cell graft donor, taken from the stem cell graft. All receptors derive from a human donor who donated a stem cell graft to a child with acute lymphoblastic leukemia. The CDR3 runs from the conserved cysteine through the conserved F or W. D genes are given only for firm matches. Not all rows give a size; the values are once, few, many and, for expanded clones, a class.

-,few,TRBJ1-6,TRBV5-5,TGTGCCAGCAGCTCGATTTCCGGGACCTTGGGTAATTCACCCCTCCACTTT,CASSSISGTLGNSPLHF
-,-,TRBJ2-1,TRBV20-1,TGCAGTGCTGGGGGCCGGGACATTACATACAAAATGAGTATCGATGAGCAGTTCTTC,CSAGGRDITYKMSIDEQFF
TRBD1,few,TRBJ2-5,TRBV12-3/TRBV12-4,TGTGCCAGCAGCCCCACCTGGACAGGGGGGGGAGAGACCCAGTACTTC,CASSPTWTGGGETQYF
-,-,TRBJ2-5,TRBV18,TGTGCCAGCTCACCGACCACAACGGAGACCCAGTACTTC,CASSPTTTETQYF
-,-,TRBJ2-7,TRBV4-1,TGCGCCAGCAGCCAAGGGAGGAGGTGGGAGGCCTCCTCCTACGAGCAGTACTTC,CASSQGRRWEASSYEQYF
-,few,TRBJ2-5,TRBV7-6,TGTGCCAGCAGCTCGCTTTTTTTAACAGGAGAGACCCAGTACTTC,CASSSLFLTGETQYF
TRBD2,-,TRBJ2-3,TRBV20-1,TGCAGTGCTAGAGATAGCGGGGGGGCCCGAGATACGCAGTATTTT,CSARDSGGARDTQYF
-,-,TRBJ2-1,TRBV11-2,TGTGCCAGCAGCCCCCAGGGTCTGGTGTTGTTCTTC,CASSPQGLVLFF
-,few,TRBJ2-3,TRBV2,TGTGCCAGCAGTCCTGTAGTTGGCACAGATACGCAGTATTTT,CASSPVVGTDTQYF
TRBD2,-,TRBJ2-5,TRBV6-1,TGTGCCAGCACCTACGGGACTAGCGAACAAGAGACCCAGTACTTC,CASTYGTSEQETQYF
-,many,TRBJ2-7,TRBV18,TGTGCCAGCTCACCCACGGTAGGCAGACTCCCCTACGAGCAGTACTTC,CASSPTVGRLPYEQYF
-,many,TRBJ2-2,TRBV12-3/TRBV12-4,TGTGCCAGCAGTTTAGAGGAGACCGGGGAGCTGTTTTTT,CASSLEETGELFF
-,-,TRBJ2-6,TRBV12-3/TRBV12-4,TGTGCCAGCAGTTTCATGCAGTCCATCTCTGGGGCCAACGTCCTGACTTTC,CASSFMQSISGANVLTF
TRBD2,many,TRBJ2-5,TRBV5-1,TGCGCCAGCAGCTTGGGACTAGCGGATGAAGAGACCCAGTACTTC,CASSLGLADEETQYF
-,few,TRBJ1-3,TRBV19,TGTGCCAGTAGTATGAGTATTTCTGGAAACACCATATATTTT,CASSMSISGNTIYF
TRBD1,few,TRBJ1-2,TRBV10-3,TGTGCCATCAGTGAGGTCACGGGACAGGGAGGGGATCGCTACACCTTC,CAISEVTGQGGDRYTF
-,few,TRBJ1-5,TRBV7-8,TGTGCCAGCAGCTTTAACCCCGGGACACCCAAGCAACCCCAGCATTTT,CASSFNPGTPKQPQHF
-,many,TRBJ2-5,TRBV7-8,TGTGCCAGCAGCCAGAACTGGAAACAAGAGACCCAGTACTTC,CASSQNWKQETQYF
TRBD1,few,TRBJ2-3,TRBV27,TGTGCCAGCAGTTTTCTCAGGGGGCTTTGGGGTCGCACAAACTTACACTCTCTGGATACGCAGTATTTT,CASSFLRGLWGRTNLHSLDTQYF
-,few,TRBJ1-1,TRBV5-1,TGCGCCAGCAGCTTAGGGGCCGAAAGGAAAGCTTTCTTT,CASSLGAERKAFF
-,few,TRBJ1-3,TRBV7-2,TGTGCCAGCAGCTTAGATGGGGGGGCAGGAGGAAACACCATATATTTT,CASSLDGGAGGNTIYF
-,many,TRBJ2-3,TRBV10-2,TGCGCCAGCAGTGAGCGGCAGGGTGGGGCAGATACGCAGTATTTT,CASSERQGGADTQYF
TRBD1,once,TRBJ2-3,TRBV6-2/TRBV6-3,TGTGCCAGCAGCCCCCGGGGCTTATACGAGGGGGCTACGCAGTATTTT,CASSPRGLYEGATQYF
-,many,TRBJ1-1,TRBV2,TGTGCCAGCAGGCACAGGGAGGATTGGACTGAAGCTTTCTTT,CASRHREDWTEAFF
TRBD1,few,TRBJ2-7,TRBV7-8,TGTGCCAGCAGCTTGGGTATCGGGACAGCCCACTACGAGCAGTACTTC,CASSLGIGTAHYEQYF